This T cell receptor beta chain was retrieved from a study of chemoradiotherapy in HPV16-positive cancers. Whole-study context: Functional T-cell assays on a couple of HPV16-positive patients' cells defined candidate HPV-specific clones and common TCR motifs.

Study results and caveats: Candidate HPV-specific clones and E7-related TCR motifs grew in tumor during treatment.

Repeated repertoire sampling spanned the course of chemoradiotherapy. Points on this clone: Its antigen is currently unknown.

Sequenced by immunoSEQ multiplex PCR; TCRdb stores in-frame clones only, minus some. The table includes about 33,000 clones, around 83% detected once. This CDR3 has 12 residues. With 3 bases removed from V and 4 bases from J, the gap between germline ends came to 7 bases. Germline V gene lookup returns CDR1 SGDLS and CDR2 YYNGEE. This sequence was found in a human donor with HPV-associated anogenital cancer. The sequences come from blood, collected from a patient who underwent chemoradiotherapy. V is TRBV9 and J is TRBJ1-1, with TRBD1 as a possible D gene (6 bases). CDR3 region: CASSGGGTEAFF. The CDR3 DNA sequence: TGTGCCAGCAGCGGAGGGGGCACTGAAGCTTTCTTT.